This is a list of T cell receptor beta chains from one sample in a study of identical twins. From the 5' RACE reads, TCRdb called clonotypes with MiXCR, one entry per CDR3 protein. Of some 1,700,000 distinct CDR3 sequences in the sample, 32% were seen once. The sample consisted of cord blood. These receptor sequences come from a newborn girl in good health. Each CDR3 is given with its conserved first and last residue. Fields, in order: CDR3 DNA, CDR3 protein, clone size, V gene, D gene, J gene. A D gene is named only where the DNA matches it firmly. The size of a clone is reported for some rows only, either as once, few or many, or as a class for expanded clones.

CDR3nt: TGTGCCAGCAGCTCCCTAGCGGGAGGGCCAAGCTCCTACAATGAGCAGTTCTTC; CDR3aa: CASSSLAGGPSSYNEQFF; abundance: -; v_gene: TRBV11-2; d_gene: TRBD2; j_gene: TRBJ2-1
CDR3nt: TGTGCCAGCAGTAGGGGAGCCGGGTATAGCAATCAGCCCCAGCATTTT; CDR3aa: CASSRGAGYSNQPQHF; abundance: -; v_gene: TRBV27; d_gene: -; j_gene: TRBJ1-5
CDR3nt: TGTGCCAGCAGCGTAGCCGGGATCGTATACAATGAGCAGTTCTTC; CDR3aa: CASSVAGIVYNEQFF; abundance: -; v_gene: TRBV9; d_gene: -; j_gene: TRBJ2-1
CDR3nt: TGCAGCGTGGCCCGGCTGTCCGCATACAATGAGCAGTTCTTC; CDR3aa: CSVARLSAYNEQFF; abundance: few; v_gene: TRBV29-1; d_gene: -; j_gene: TRBJ2-1
CDR3nt: TGTGCCACCAGCAGAGACCCTAGGGGCTCTGGGGCCAACGTCCTGACTTTC; CDR3aa: CATSRDPRGSGANVLTF; abundance: -; v_gene: TRBV15; d_gene: -; j_gene: TRBJ2-6
CDR3nt: TGCGCCAGCAGCCAAGATCTACTAGCGGGGGTGCTTGAGCAGTTCTTC; CDR3aa: CASSQDLLAGVLEQFF; abundance: few; v_gene: TRBV4-1; d_gene: TRBD2; j_gene: TRBJ2-1
CDR3nt: TGTGCGGCTGAGGGCCCCGGGGGAAACAATGAGCAGTTCTTC; CDR3aa: CAAEGPGGNNEQFF; abundance: few; v_gene: TRBV6-6; d_gene: -; j_gene: TRBJ2-1
CDR3nt: TGTGCCAGCAGCTTATCGGGACAGGTAGTCAAAAACATTCAGTACTTC; CDR3aa: CASSLSGQVVKNIQYF; abundance: -; v_gene: TRBV11-2; d_gene: TRBD1; j_gene: TRBJ2-4
CDR3nt: TGTGCCAGCAGTTTATCTTCCCTCGCGACCCAGTACTTC; CDR3aa: CASSLSSLATQYF; abundance: few; v_gene: TRBV27; d_gene: -; j_gene: TRBJ2-5
CDR3nt: TGTGCCATCAGTGCTGGGACCTACGAGCAGTACTTC; CDR3aa: CAISAGTYEQYF; abundance: many; v_gene: TRBV10-3; d_gene: -; j_gene: TRBJ2-7
CDR3nt: TGTGCCAGCAGCCCCTCCGGGCCAACGACCGAAGCTTTCTTT; CDR3aa: CASSPSGPTTEAFF; abundance: few; v_gene: TRBV5-4; d_gene: -; j_gene: TRBJ1-1
CDR3nt: TGCAGTCCTGAAGCCCAGGGGTACGAGCAGTACTTC; CDR3aa: CSPEAQGYEQYF; abundance: few; v_gene: TRBV20-1; d_gene: -; j_gene: TRBJ2-7
CDR3nt: TGTGCCAGCAGCGAACAGGGGGCTGGGCACGAGCAGTACTTC; CDR3aa: CASSEQGAGHEQYF; abundance: -; v_gene: TRBV2; d_gene: TRBD1; j_gene: TRBJ2-7
CDR3nt: TGCGCCAGCAGCTTCGGCTTAAACTATGGCTACACCTTC; CDR3aa: CASSFGLNYGYTF; abundance: many; v_gene: TRBV5-1; d_gene: -; j_gene: TRBJ1-2
CDR3nt: TGCGCCAGCAGCCAAGGACAATACAATGAGCAGTTCTTC; CDR3aa: CASSQGQYNEQFF; abundance: few; v_gene: TRBV5-1; d_gene: -; j_gene: TRBJ2-1
CDR3nt: TGTGCCAGCAGCCTGTCTAGCGGGGAGATCTACAATGAGCAGTTCTTC; CDR3aa: CASSLSSGEIYNEQFF; abundance: -; v_gene: TRBV7-6; d_gene: TRBD2; j_gene: TRBJ2-1
CDR3nt: TGTGCCTGGGGTTTATGGGGAGGGGGCTATGGCTACACCTTC; CDR3aa: CAWGLWGGGYGYTF; abundance: -; v_gene: TRBV30; d_gene: -; j_gene: TRBJ1-2
CDR3nt: TGTGCCAGCTCCCCGGGACTAGCGGGCTTTCCTGAGCGGTTCTTC; CDR3aa: CASSPGLAGFPERFF; abundance: once; v_gene: TRBV11-3; d_gene: TRBD2; j_gene: TRBJ2-1
CDR3nt: TGCAGTTCTCCCGGGACTACTCGGGACATTCAGTACTTC; CDR3aa: CSSPGTTRDIQYF; abundance: few; v_gene: TRBV20-1; d_gene: TRBD2; j_gene: TRBJ2-4
CDR3nt: TGCAGGCCCCCTGAACAGCCCTATGGCTACACCTTC; CDR3aa: CRPPEQPYGYTF; abundance: many; v_gene: TRBV20-1; d_gene: -; j_gene: TRBJ1-2
CDR3nt: TGTGCCAGCAGCTTAGGGGAATTTTTGGAGACAGATACGCAGTATTTT; CDR3aa: CASSLGEFLETDTQYF; abundance: -; v_gene: TRBV11-3; d_gene: -; j_gene: TRBJ2-3
CDR3nt: TGCAGTGCCCAGTCGGGGGGGGAGACCCAGTACTTC; CDR3aa: CSAQSGGETQYF; abundance: -; v_gene: TRBV20-1; d_gene: TRBD2; j_gene: TRBJ2-5
CDR3nt: TGTGCCAGCAGTTTCGGGGGAAGTGGCTACACCTTC; CDR3aa: CASSFGGSGYTF; abundance: -; v_gene: TRBV27; d_gene: -; j_gene: TRBJ1-2
CDR3nt: TGTGGGGGAACGACTAGCCTCCTATACAATGAGCGGTTCTTC; CDR3aa: CGGTTSLLYNERFF; abundance: once; v_gene: TRBV25-1; d_gene: TRBD2; j_gene: TRBJ2-1
CDR3nt: TGTGCCGGCAGCCAAGTAGCGGGTGGCAACAATGAGCAGTTCTTC; CDR3aa: CAGSQVAGGNNEQFF; abundance: -; v_gene: TRBV4-2; d_gene: TRBD2; j_gene: TRBJ2-1
CDR3nt: TGTGCCAGCAGTTTAAGCGGGAGCCCATTCAATGAGCAGTTCTTC; CDR3aa: CASSLSGSPFNEQFF; abundance: many; v_gene: TRBV12-3/TRBV12-4; d_gene: TRBD2; j_gene: TRBJ2-1
CDR3nt: TGCAGTGCCGGACGTCGCCGCGTCTATGGCTACACCTTC; CDR3aa: CSAGRRRVYGYTF; abundance: -; v_gene: TRBV20-1; d_gene: -; j_gene: TRBJ1-2
CDR3nt: TGTGCCAGCAGTGAAGGGTCGACAGGAACTGGCTACACCTTC; CDR3aa: CASSEGSTGTGYTF; abundance: -; v_gene: TRBV6-1; d_gene: -; j_gene: TRBJ1-2
CDR3nt: TGCAGCGTCCGGACAGGGAAGTGGGAGCAGTACTTC; CDR3aa: CSVRTGKWEQYF; abundance: -; v_gene: TRBV29-1; d_gene: TRBD1; j_gene: TRBJ2-7
CDR3nt: TGCAGTGGGGGACTCAACTACGAGCAGTACTTC; CDR3aa: CSGGLNYEQYF; abundance: -; v_gene: TRBV20-1; d_gene: -; j_gene: TRBJ2-7
CDR3nt: TGTGCCAGCAGCATGACCGGGACTCACGCGGCCGAGCAGTACTTC; CDR3aa: CASSMTGTHAAEQYF; abundance: -; v_gene: TRBV7-2; d_gene: -; j_gene: TRBJ2-7
CDR3nt: TGTGCCAGCAGCTACGAAGCAGCAGGGAGGTACACCTTC; CDR3aa: CASSYEAAGRYTF; abundance: few; v_gene: TRBV27; d_gene: -; j_gene: TRBJ1-2
CDR3nt: TGTGCCAGCAGCCTCACGTGGTGGATTACAGGGGATAATACCGGGGAGCTGTTTTTT; CDR3aa: CASSLTWWITGDNTGELFF; abundance: -; v_gene: TRBV7-8; d_gene: TRBD1; j_gene: TRBJ2-2
CDR3nt: TGTGCCAGCAGCTTGGCCTGGGGAGATACGCAGTATTTT; CDR3aa: CASSLAWGDTQYF; abundance: -; v_gene: TRBV7-9; d_gene: -; j_gene: TRBJ2-3
CDR3nt: TGTGCCAGCAGCGTAGTCCCGGGACAGGGCTATGGCAACACCTTC; CDR3aa: CASSVVPGQGYGNTF; abundance: few; v_gene: TRBV9; d_gene: TRBD1; j_gene: TRBJ1-2
CDR3nt: TGCGCCAGCAGCTTGGAAGGCGGGATCCAACAAGAGACCCAGTACTTC; CDR3aa: CASSLEGGIQQETQYF; abundance: few; v_gene: TRBV5-1; d_gene: -; j_gene: TRBJ2-5
CDR3nt: TGTGCCAGCAGTTACTCTGGACAGTACCGAGGGAGGTATGAGCAGTACTTC; CDR3aa: CASSYSGQYRGRYEQYF; abundance: -; v_gene: TRBV6-2/TRBV6-3; d_gene: -; j_gene: TRBJ2-4
CDR3nt: TGTGCCGCCCGAACCGGGACTAGCGGGTTAGGGAGCTCCTACAATGAGCAGTACTTC; CDR3aa: CAARTGTSGLGSSYNEQYF; abundance: -; v_gene: TRBV10-3; d_gene: TRBD2; j_gene: TRBJ2-7
CDR3nt: TGCGCCAGCAGCAACAGTGCAACTAATGAAAAACTGTTTTTT; CDR3aa: CASSNSATNEKLFF; abundance: few; v_gene: TRBV5-1; d_gene: -; j_gene: TRBJ1-4
CDR3nt: TGCAGTGCTAGACCCCTCCTGAAGACCCAGTACTTC; CDR3aa: CSARPLLKTQYF; abundance: many; v_gene: TRBV20-1; d_gene: -; j_gene: TRBJ2-5
CDR3nt: TGTGCCAGCTCACCAGGGGACTACGAGCAGTACTTC; CDR3aa: CASSPGDYEQYF; abundance: many; v_gene: TRBV12-3/TRBV12-4; d_gene: -; j_gene: TRBJ2-7
CDR3nt: TGTGCCAGCAGGGGCAGGGGTGAGAACACTGAAGCTTTCTTT; CDR3aa: CASRGRGENTEAFF; abundance: few; v_gene: TRBV25-1; d_gene: -; j_gene: TRBJ1-1
CDR3nt: TGTGCCAGCACTGCGGGCAGGGCGAACACTGAAGCTTTCTTT; CDR3aa: CASTAGRANTEAFF; abundance: -; v_gene: TRBV6-1; d_gene: -; j_gene: TRBJ1-1
CDR3nt: TGCGCCAGCAACTACCTAGCGGGGGGATCAGATACGCAGTATTTT; CDR3aa: CASNYLAGGSDTQYF; abundance: -; v_gene: TRBV5-1; d_gene: TRBD2; j_gene: TRBJ2-3
CDR3nt: TGTGCCAGCAGCCCTGGGATAGGTAGGGGCAATCAGCCCCAGCATTTT; CDR3aa: CASSPGIGRGNQPQHF; abundance: once; v_gene: TRBV7-9; d_gene: -; j_gene: TRBJ1-5
CDR3nt: TGTGCCAGCAGCTTAGAGACCAGGAGGTTTAACTATGGCTACACCTTC; CDR3aa: CASSLETRRFNYGYTF; abundance: few; v_gene: TRBV13; d_gene: -; j_gene: TRBJ1-2
CDR3nt: TGCAGTGCTAGTCCGACAGGGGACTATGGCTACACCTTC; CDR3aa: CSASPTGDYGYTF; abundance: few; v_gene: TRBV20-1; d_gene: TRBD1; j_gene: TRBJ1-2
CDR3nt: TGTGCCAGCAGTGACTCTTGGAAAAACACTGAAGCTTTCTTT; CDR3aa: CASSDSWKNTEAFF; abundance: -; v_gene: TRBV6-4; d_gene: -; j_gene: TRBJ1-1
CDR3nt: TGTGCCAGCAGTTTATTATCCGGACACCTCAAGAAGGAGACCCAGTACTTC; CDR3aa: CASSLLSGHLKKETQYF; abundance: few; v_gene: TRBV28; d_gene: -; j_gene: TRBJ2-5
CDR3nt: TGTGCCAGCAGCAATCCTATAAGGGGCCGGGGAGATACGCAGTATTTT; CDR3aa: CASSNPIRGRGDTQYF; abundance: -; v_gene: TRBV11-2; d_gene: -; j_gene: TRBJ2-3
CDR3nt: TGCGCCGGCAGCTCGGTAAAAGAGACCCAGTACTTC; CDR3aa: CAGSSVKETQYF; abundance: -; v_gene: TRBV5-1; d_gene: -; j_gene: TRBJ2-5
CDR3nt: TGCGCCAGCAGCTTGGCCGGGGCGTTCCCCTACAATGAGCAGTTCTTC; CDR3aa: CASSLAGAFPYNEQFF; abundance: -; v_gene: TRBV5-1; d_gene: -; j_gene: TRBJ2-1
CDR3nt: TGCAGTGCTACCCGGACTAGCGGGGGAGGCACAGATACGCAGTATTTT; CDR3aa: CSATRTSGGGTDTQYF; abundance: -; v_gene: TRBV20-1; d_gene: TRBD2; j_gene: TRBJ2-3
CDR3nt: TGTGCCAGCAGCCTGGAGGGCGGGAGAACCAATGAGCAGTTCTTC; CDR3aa: CASSLEGGRTNEQFF; abundance: -; v_gene: TRBV11-2; d_gene: TRBD2; j_gene: TRBJ2-1
CDR3nt: TGTGCCAGCTCACCCCCGGCTGGGACTAGCACAGATACGCAGTATTTT; CDR3aa: CASSPPAGTSTDTQYF; abundance: few; v_gene: TRBV18; d_gene: -; j_gene: TRBJ2-3